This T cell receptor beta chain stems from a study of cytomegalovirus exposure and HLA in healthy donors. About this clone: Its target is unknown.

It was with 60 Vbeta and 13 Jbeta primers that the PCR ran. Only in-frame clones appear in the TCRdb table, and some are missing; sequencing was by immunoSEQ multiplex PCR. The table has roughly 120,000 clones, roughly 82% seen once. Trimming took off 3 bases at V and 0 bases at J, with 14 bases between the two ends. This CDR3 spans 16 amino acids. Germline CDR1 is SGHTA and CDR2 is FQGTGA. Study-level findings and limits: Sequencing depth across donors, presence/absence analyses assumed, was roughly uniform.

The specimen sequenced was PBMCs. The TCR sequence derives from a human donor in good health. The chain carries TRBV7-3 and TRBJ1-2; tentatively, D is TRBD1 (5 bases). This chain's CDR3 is CASSFGPGTANYGYTF. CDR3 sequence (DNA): TGTGCCAGCAGCTTTGGCCCCGGGACTGCTAACTATGGCTACACCTTC.